Detailed here is one T cell receptor (beta chain). Its cognate antigen has yet to be identified. One junction end does not reproduce the germline sequence, and a read error may be involved. The data were produced on an Illumina HiSeq 1500. The public sequencing data were trimmed at Q25 with fastp and processed into clonotypes with MiXCR by TCRdb, which kept only in-frame beta chains. Each CDR3 protein appears once, grouped with its most common genes and DNA. This sample is represented by around 750,000 distinct CDR3 sequences; 32% of them were singletons. The top ten clonotypes cover roughly an eighth of the sample. Measured from the cysteine to the phenylalanine, the CDR3 is 14 residues long. The kept DNA is CDR3 alone, 42 bases in frame from the first base. For CDR1 and CDR2, the germline V gene (reference sequence) lists MNHNY and SVGAGI. These data are taken from a study of T cell repertoires in cytomegalovirus infection (dated by TCRdb to the late 2010s). A note on the overall study: The peptide stimulations were aimed at well-studied HLA-B-restricted epitopes as well as recently identified HLA-C-restricted CMV epitopes, whose presentation resists viral immunomodulation. Because public TCR beta signatures pointed to carriage of CMV infection together with the matching HLA type, the HLA type of each donor mattered for the analysis. Overall study results and their limits: The ex vivo response was dominated by HLA-C-restricted CMV-specific TCR beta clonotypes, which also provided the single most frequent clonotype in two of eight donors. In both this cohort and an independent cohort of 352 donors, the cumulative frequency of public TCR beta family members distinguished carriers of CMV infection plus the relevant HLA type.

This specimen's treatment or condition label, interpreted: in vitro stimulation with specific CMV peptide epitopes to enrich CMV-specific T cells. This receptor was taken from a human donor in good health (CMV status not recorded). Some clones in this sample may be carry-over from other donors' samples. The sequence is built from TRBV6-6 and TRBJ1-4; no D gene is confidently identified. The specimen was cultured CD8+ T cells from PBMCs, collected from culture after CMV antigen stimulation. The nucleotides are TGTGCCTGCAGTTATCTCCGCAACGATGAAAAACTGTTTTTT. Its translation reads: CACSYLRNDEKLFF.